A single sample is the source of the 10 T cell receptor beta chains below, sequenced in a study of technical replicates of blood from a few donors. Profiled with immunoSEQ multiplex PCR; TCRdb holds only in-frame clones, not every one. The sample holds tens of thousands of clones; about 86% are singletons and the top ten take over 5.5%. Sequencing input: PBMCs. The receptors come from a human donor in good health. Some clones in this sample may be carry-over from other donors' samples.

The rearrangement uses TRBV11-2 and TRBJ1-1; D possibly corresponds to TRBD1 (5 bases). Per the germline V gene, CDR1 is SGHAT and CDR2 is FQNNGV. Trimming removed 5 bases at V and 4 bases at J, with 11 bases between. The CDR3 has 13 residues. The CDR3 sequence: CASSLQGFTEAFF. As DNA, the CDR3 is TGTGCCAGCAGCCTCCAGGGATTCACTGAAGCTTTCTTT.

The chain uses TRBV6-6 and TRBJ1-4; D gene ambiguous. CDR1 and CDR2 (germline): MNHNY, SVGAGI (reference sequence). V lost 7 bases, J lost 6 bases, and 9 bases lay in between. The CDR3 covers 12 residues. DNA of the CDR3: TGTGCCAGCACCGGAGCAGATGAAAAACTGTTTTTT. Its translation is CASTGADEKLFF.

The chain carries TRBV5-1 and TRBJ1-2, with 7 bases that match TRBD1. The CDR3 is 13 residues long. Per germline, CDR1 SGHRS and CDR2 YFSETQ. The trim removed 0 bases at V and 6 bases at J, leaving 2 bases unmatched. CDR3 bases: TGCGCCAGCAGCTTGGAGGGGGCGCATGGCTACACCTTC. It codes for CASSLEGAHGYTF. Using reference TRBV5-1 and TRBJ1-2 for the parts outside the CDR3, the full variable domain is KAGVTQTPRYLIKTRGQQVTLSCSPISGHRSVSWYQQTPGQGLQFLFEYFSETQRNKGNFPGRFSGRQFSNSRSEMNVSTLELGDSALYLCASSLEGAHGYTFGSGTRLTVV.

This clone has only one observation. The chain recombines TRBV30 with TRBJ1-1; tentative D call: TRBD1 (5 bases). Germline V gene sequence: CDR1 GTSNPN, CDR2 SVGIG (reference sequence). This CDR3 spans 11 amino acids. The V end lost 4 bases, the J end lost 5 bases, and 8 bases lay between the germline ends. The CDR3 region has the DNA TGTGCCTGGAATCGGGGGACTGAAGCTTTCTTT. This codes for CAWNRGTEAFF. The full variable domain, completed using reference TRBV30 and TRBJ1-1, is SQTIHQWPATLVQPVGSPLSLECTVEGTSNPNLYWYRQAAGRGLQLLFYSVGIGQISSEVPQNLSASRPQDRQFILSSKKLLLSDSGFYLCAWNRGTEAFFGQGTRLTVV.

CDR3: CAWYGQGNTEAFF. The CDR3 region has the DNA TGTGCCTGGTATGGACAGGGGAACACTGAAGCTTTCTTT. The chain uses TRBV30 and TRBJ1-1; TRBD1 matches 8 bases. Germline CDR1 reads GTSNPN; CDR2 reads SVGIG (reference sequence). CDR3 size: 13 residues. Trimming took 5 bases from V and 1 from J; bases not matched to a gene: 3.

The genes are TRBV10-3 and TRBJ2-5, with 7 nucleotides matching TRBD1. Unmatched junction bases numbered 9, after V lost 7 bases and J lost 1 base. CDR1 is ENHRY and CDR2 is SYGVKD in the germline V gene. CDR3 length equals 15 residues. CDR3 sequence reads: CAITITGTAQETQYF. As DNA, the CDR3 is TGTGCCATCACCATCACCGGGACAGCCCAAGAGACCCAGTACTTC.

The count of this clone is one. This chain connects TRBV12-5 to TRBJ2-7; maybe TRBD2 (6 bases). This CDR3 has 13 residues. V was shortened by 4 bases and J by 3 bases, with 10 bases between the two germline ends. CDR1 is LGHNT, CDR2 FRNRAP, per germline. As DNA, the CDR3 is TGTGCTAGTGGTTCGGGAGTTCACTACGAGCAGTACTTC. Amino acid sequence: CASGSGVHYEQYF.

The rearrangement uses TRBV11-1 and TRBJ1-5; D is perhaps TRBD1 (6 bases). The CDR3 totals 14 residues. V lost 5 bases, J lost 5 bases, and 13 bases lay in between. CDR1 SGHAT and CDR2 FQDESV come from the germline V gene (reference sequence). This chain's CDR3 is CASSAQGLDQPQHF. DNA for the CDR3: TGTGCCAGCAGCGCACAGGGTTTGGATCAGCCCCAGCATTTT.

This clone was recorded once. The CDR3 sequence: CASSYGRSSSGNTIYF. The CDR3 coding sequence is TGTGCCAGCAGTTACGGTCGCTCTAGCTCTGGAAACACCATATATTTT. The rearrangement uses TRBV6-5 and TRBJ1-3; the D is unclear. Trimming left V 2 bases short and J 0 bases short, with 11 bases between. CDR3 length: 16 amino acids. Germline-derived CDR1 and CDR2 are MNHEY and SVGAGI.

The rearrangement uses TRBV7-2 and TRBJ2-3, with 7 positions matching TRBD2. V lost 5 bases, J lost 0 bases, and 8 bases stayed unmatched. The CDR3 runs to 16 residues. Germline V lookup: CDR1 SGHTA, CDR2 FQGNSA. The CDR3, as DNA: TGTGCCAGCAGCGGGGGACTACACATTAGCACAGATACGCAGTATTTT. This gives the protein CASSGGLHISTDTQYF.